This T cell receptor beta chain is from a study of CD8 T cells in ankylosing spondylitis. Overall study results and limits: Significant enrichment of disease-linked clones was reportedly seen in matched ankylosing spondylitis synovial fluid. Ankylosing spondylitis blood seemed to carry a telltale TCR beta motif made of several highly homologous variants.

In the case of this clonotype: Its target is unknown. It may be a read error: a sequence one base away is much more abundant.

Library preparation for TCR beta used quantitative 5'-RACE with molecular barcodes. TCRdb analysed the 5' RACE reads with MiXCR anew, one entry per CDR3 protein. This table holds about 190,000 distinct CDR3 sequences, roughly 13% found once. Germline lookup yields CDR1 SQVTM and CDR2 ANQGSEA. The CDR3 contains 11 residues. This chain connects TRBV29-1 to TRBJ2-7; D may be TRBD1 or TRBD2 (5 bases each). The sequencing input was blood, either unsorted or a sorted T cell fraction (not recorded which). The TCR was taken from a female donor with ankylosing spondylitis or in good health (not recorded which). The chain's CDR3 is CSVSWGNEQCF. CDR3 nucleotides: TGCAGCGTTAGTTGGGGGAACGAGCAGTGCTTC.